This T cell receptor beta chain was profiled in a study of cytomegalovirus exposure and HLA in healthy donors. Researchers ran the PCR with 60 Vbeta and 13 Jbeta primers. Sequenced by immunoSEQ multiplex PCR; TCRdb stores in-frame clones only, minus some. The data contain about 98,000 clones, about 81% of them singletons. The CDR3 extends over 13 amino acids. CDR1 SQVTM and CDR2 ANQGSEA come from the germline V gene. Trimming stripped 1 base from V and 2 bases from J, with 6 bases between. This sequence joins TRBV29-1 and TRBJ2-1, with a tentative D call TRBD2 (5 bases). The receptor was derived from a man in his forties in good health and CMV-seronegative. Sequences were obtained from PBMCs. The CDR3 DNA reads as TGCAGCGTTGAAGGAGGGACCTACAATGAGCAGTTCTTC. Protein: CSVEGGTYNEQFF.